A single sample gave rise to the 13 T cell receptor beta chains below, sequenced in a study of blood T cell repertoires in COVID-19. TCRdb's copy holds only in-frame clones and misses some; the assay was immunoSEQ multiplex PCR. The sample gives fewer than 75,000 clones, nearly 80% of which show up once; roughly 6.5% is in the top ten. What was sequenced was peripheral blood. The source is a woman between 55 and 75 years old with acute or convalescent COVID-19.

V gene TRBV12-5 combines with J gene TRBJ1-1, with D unresolved. V was shortened by 3 bases and J by 6 bases, with 14 bases between the two germline ends. CDR3 length: 14 residues. Germline CDR1 LGHNT, CDR2 FRNRAP. The CDR3 region is CASGLPSGAPEAFF. The CDR3 DNA is TGTGCTAGTGGTTTACCTAGCGGTGCCCCTGAAGCTTTCTTT.

The rearrangement joins TRBV30 to TRBJ2-3; 8 nucleotides agree with TRBD1. There are 14 residues in the CDR3. The germline V gene encodes CDR1 GTSNPN and CDR2 SVGIG (reference sequence). V lost 4 bases and J lost 2; bases outside the gene matches: 5. CDR3 nucleotides: TGTGCCTGGATTCAGGGGGCTTTCACAGATACGCAGTATTTT. Protein: CAWIQGAFTDTQYF.

The chain combines TRBV5-4 with TRBJ1-1, with 10 bases matching TRBD1. V was pared by 5 bases and J by 2 bases, with 6 bases of the junction left unmatched. CDR1 is SGHNT, CDR2 YYREEE, per germline (reference sequence). The CDR3 covers 15 residues. CDR3 sequence (DNA): TGTGCCAGCAGACCTCGGACAGGGGGAAACACTGAAGCTTTCTTT. This translates into CASRPRTGGNTEAFF.

This chain links TRBV6-2 or TRBV6-3 with TRBJ2-7; 9 bases line up with TRBD1. Trimming at V came to 2 bases and at J to 3 bases, leaving 5 bases not matched to a gene. Per germline, CDR1 MNHEY and CDR2 SVGEGT. This CDR3 comprises 15 residues. The CDR3: CASSYLGTGNYEQYF. In DNA, the CDR3 is TGTGCCAGCAGTTACCTCGGGACAGGGAACTACGAGCAGTACTTC.

V is TRBV9 and J is TRBJ2-3; perhaps TRBD2 as D (5 bases). Germline CDR1 reads SGDLS; CDR2 reads YYNGEE. The V end lost 4 bases, the J end lost 0 bases, and 21 bases lay between the germline ends. The CDR3 contains 18 residues. The CDR3 loop reads CASSPIPAWEWSTDTQYF. The DNA for the CDR3 is TGTGCCAGCAGCCCCATTCCCGCCTGGGAGTGGAGCACAGATACGCAGTATTTT.

The chain is built from TRBV7-8 and TRBJ2-3; D may be TRBD1 (7 bases). The V gene's germline CDR1 is SGHVS and CDR2 FQNEAQ. Between the trimmed V and J ends, which lost 4 bases and 1 base, there was a span of 27 bases. The CDR3 runs 20 residues. CDR3 nucleotides: TGTGCCAGCAGCTCTCGGGGATTTGACAGGGTCGGGGGTGGCACAGATACGCAGTATTTT. It encodes CASSSRGFDRVGGGTDTQYF.

This chain connects TRBV3-1 (or the pseudogene TRBV3-2) to TRBJ2-2; D uncertain. CDR1 LGHDT and CDR2 YNNKEL come from the germline V gene (reference sequence). This CDR3 spans 14 amino acids. Trimming removed 1 base at V and 3 bases at J, with 6 bases between. CDR3: CASSQVYDTGELFF. The CDR3 region has the DNA TGTGCCAGCAGCCAAGTCTATGACACCGGGGAGCTGTTTTTT.

J is TRBJ1-2 and V is TRBV7-3; TRBD1 is a possible D gene (5 bases). The germline V and J ends were trimmed by 2 bases and 0 bases, with 13 bases remaining between them. In germline, CDR1 is SGHTA, CDR2 FQGTGA. The CDR3 is made up of 16 amino acids. The CDR3 region is CASSLGGAGSNYGYTF. The CDR3 nucleotides are TGTGCCAGCAGCTTAGGGGGAGCGGGGTCTAACTATGGCTACACCTTC.

The sample holds a few counts of this clone. The chain carries TRBV30 and TRBJ1-4; no definite D call. CDR1 is GTSNPN and CDR2 is SVGIG in the germline V gene (reference sequence). The CDR3 extends over 12 amino acids. Trimming took off 8 bases at V and 7 bases at J, with 14 bases between the two ends. In nucleotides, the CDR3 is TGTGCCGGCTCCGGTGGAGGTGAAAAACTGTTTTTT. Its protein is CAGSGGGEKLFF.

This clone has only one observation. The V gene is TRBV5-1, the J gene TRBJ2-5; 7 nucleotides match TRBD1. This CDR3 has 14 residues. The V segment lost 3 bases and the J segment 5 bases; nucleotides outside the gene matches: 7. CDR1 is SGHRS and CDR2 is YFSETQ in the germline V gene. CDR3 in DNA: TGCGCCAGCAGCTCCCAGGGGGAAGGGGAGACCCAGTACTTC. Protein product: CASSSQGEGETQYF.

The V and J genes are TRBV29-1 and TRBJ2-5; D is possibly TRBD2 (5 bases). Per germline, CDR1 SQVTM and CDR2 ANQGSEA. The V and J ends lost 4 bases and 2 bases respectively, with 8 bases between them. The CDR3 totals 12 residues. CDR3 bases: TGCAGCGTTGTGGGAGTTCAAGAGACCCAGTACTTC. Translating it yields CSVVGVQETQYF.

V and J are TRBV28 and TRBJ1-1, with TRBD1 identical over 7 bases. Germline V gene sequence: CDR1 MDHEN, CDR2 SYDVKM. CDR3 length: 14 amino acids. The ends lost 1 base at V and 6 bases at J; junction bases unmatched: 5. The CDR3 DNA reads as TGTGCCAGCAGTTTATTGGTCAGGGGGGCTGAAGCTTTCTTT. It is translated as CASSLLVRGAEAFF.

The table lists this clone with a few counts. The chain employs TRBV5-6 and TRBJ1-1, with D unresolved. CDR3 length equals 12 residues. V gave up 6 bases and J gave up 6 bases, with 12 bases separating them. Germline CDR1 SGHDT, CDR2 YYEEEE. The CDR3 spells CASTRGVAEAFF. CDR3 in DNA: TGTGCCAGCACCCGCGGGGTGGCTGAAGCTTTCTTT.